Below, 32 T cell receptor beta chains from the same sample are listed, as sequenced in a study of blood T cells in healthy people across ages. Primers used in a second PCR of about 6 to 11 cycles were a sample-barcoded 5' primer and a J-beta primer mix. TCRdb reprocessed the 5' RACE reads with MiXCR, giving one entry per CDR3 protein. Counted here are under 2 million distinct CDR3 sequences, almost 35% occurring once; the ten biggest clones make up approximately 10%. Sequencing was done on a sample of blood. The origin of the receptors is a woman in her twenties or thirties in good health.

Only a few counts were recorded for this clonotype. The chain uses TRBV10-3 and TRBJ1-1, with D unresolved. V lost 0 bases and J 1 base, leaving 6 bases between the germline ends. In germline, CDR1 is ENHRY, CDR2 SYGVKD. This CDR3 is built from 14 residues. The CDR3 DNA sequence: TGTGCCATCAGTGAGTCACCAGAGAACACTGAAGCTTTCTTT. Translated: CAISESPENTEAFF.

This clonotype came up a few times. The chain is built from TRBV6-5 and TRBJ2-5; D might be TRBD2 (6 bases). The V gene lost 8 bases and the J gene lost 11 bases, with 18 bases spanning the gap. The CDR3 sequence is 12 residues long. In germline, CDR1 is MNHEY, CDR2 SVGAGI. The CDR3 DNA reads TGTGCCAGCCACGATGGGGGGAGAGAGCAGTACTTC. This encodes CASHDGGREQYF.

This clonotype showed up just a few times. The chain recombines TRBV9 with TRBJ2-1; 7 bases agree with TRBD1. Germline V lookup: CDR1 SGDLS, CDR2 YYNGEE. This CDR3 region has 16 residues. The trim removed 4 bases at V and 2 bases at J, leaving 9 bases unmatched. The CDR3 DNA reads TGTGCCAGCAGCCGAGCTGGGGACAGTCCCTACAATGAGCAGTTCTTC. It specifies CASSRAGDSPYNEQFF.

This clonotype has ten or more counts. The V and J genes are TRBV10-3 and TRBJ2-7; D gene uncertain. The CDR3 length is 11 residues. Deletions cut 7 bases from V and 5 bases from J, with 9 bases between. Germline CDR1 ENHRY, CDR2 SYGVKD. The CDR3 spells CAIKAADEQYF. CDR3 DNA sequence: TGTGCCATCAAGGCGGCCGACGAGCAGTACTTC.

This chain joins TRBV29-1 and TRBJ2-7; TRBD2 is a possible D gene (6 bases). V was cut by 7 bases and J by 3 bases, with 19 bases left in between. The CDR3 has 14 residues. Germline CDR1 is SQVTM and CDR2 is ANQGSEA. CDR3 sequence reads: CSATVISGRYEQYF. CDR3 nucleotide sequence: TGCAGCGCCACAGTTATCAGCGGGCGCTACGAGCAGTACTTC.

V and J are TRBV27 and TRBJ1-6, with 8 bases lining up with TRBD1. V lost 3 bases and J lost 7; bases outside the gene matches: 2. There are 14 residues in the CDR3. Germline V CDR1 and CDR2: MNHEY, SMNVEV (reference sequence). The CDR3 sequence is CASSFTGGNSPLHF. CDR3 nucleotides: TGTGCCAGCAGTTTCACAGGGGGGAATTCACCCCTCCACTTT.

CDR3 in DNA: TGTGCCAGCAGCCTCTGGACGCCCGAACAGAGTACGCAGTATTTT. As protein: CASSLWTPEQSTQYF. The chain has TRBV7-6 and TRBJ2-3; no clear D gene. V shed 5 bases and J shed 8 bases, with 20 bases lying between them. The CDR3 consists of 15 residues. From germline, CDR1 is SGHVS and CDR2 FNYEAQ.

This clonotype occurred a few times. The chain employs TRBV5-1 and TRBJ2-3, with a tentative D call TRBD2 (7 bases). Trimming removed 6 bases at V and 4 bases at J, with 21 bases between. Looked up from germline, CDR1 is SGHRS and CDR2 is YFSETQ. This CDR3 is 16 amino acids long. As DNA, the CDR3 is TGCGCCAGCACCATGATTGGGGGGGCGGCATCAGATACGCAGTATTTT. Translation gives CASTMIGGAASDTQYF.

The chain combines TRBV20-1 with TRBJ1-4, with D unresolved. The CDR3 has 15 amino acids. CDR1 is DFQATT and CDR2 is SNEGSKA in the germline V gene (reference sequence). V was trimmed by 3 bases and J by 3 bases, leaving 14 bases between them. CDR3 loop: CSASKPGLPNEKLFF. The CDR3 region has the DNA TGCAGTGCTAGTAAACCCGGGTTACCTAATGAAAAACTGTTTTTT.

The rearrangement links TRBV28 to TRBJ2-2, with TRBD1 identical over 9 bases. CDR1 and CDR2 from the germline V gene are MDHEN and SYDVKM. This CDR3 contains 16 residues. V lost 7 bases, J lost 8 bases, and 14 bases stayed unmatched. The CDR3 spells CASTMDRGPRLGELFF. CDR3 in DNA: TGTGCCAGCACCATGGACAGGGGTCCCCGTCTAGGGGAGCTGTTTTTT.

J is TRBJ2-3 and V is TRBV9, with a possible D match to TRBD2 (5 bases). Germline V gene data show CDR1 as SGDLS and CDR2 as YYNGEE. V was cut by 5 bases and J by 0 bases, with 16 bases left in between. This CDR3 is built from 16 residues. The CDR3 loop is CASREISRDSTDTQYF. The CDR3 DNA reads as TGTGCCAGCAGGGAAATTTCGAGGGATAGCACAGATACGCAGTATTTT.

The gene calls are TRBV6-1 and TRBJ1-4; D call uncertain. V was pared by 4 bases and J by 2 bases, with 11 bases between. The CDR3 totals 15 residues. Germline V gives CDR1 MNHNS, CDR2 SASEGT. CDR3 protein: CASSVLGGTNEKLFF. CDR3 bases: TGTGCCAGCAGTGTTTTGGGAGGCACTAATGAAAAACTGTTTTTT.

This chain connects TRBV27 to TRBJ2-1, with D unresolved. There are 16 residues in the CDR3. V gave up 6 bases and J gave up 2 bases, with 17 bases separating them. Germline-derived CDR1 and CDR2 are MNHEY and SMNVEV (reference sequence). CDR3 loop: CASRTLDLGTYNEQFF. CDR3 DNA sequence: TGTGCCAGCAGGACCCTAGATCTTGGGACCTACAATGAGCAGTTCTTC.

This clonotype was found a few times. As DNA, the CDR3 is TGTGCCAGCAGTGAAGCCGGGCTAGCGGGAGGACTGAGCTCCTACAATGAGCAGTTCTTC. This encodes CASSEAGLAGGLSSYNEQFF. The chain couples TRBV2 to TRBJ2-1; 11 bases line up with TRBD2. Germline CDR1 and CDR2: SNHLY and FYNNEI. V shed 0 bases, J shed 0 bases, and the junction held 10 bases outside the gene matches. CDR3 length: 20 amino acids.

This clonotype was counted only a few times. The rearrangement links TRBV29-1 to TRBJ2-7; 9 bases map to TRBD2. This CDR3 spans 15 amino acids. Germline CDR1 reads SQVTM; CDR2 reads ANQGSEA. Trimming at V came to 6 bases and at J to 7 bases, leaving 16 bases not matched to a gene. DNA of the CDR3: TGCAGCGTCTCCCAGCGGCTAGCGGGATTAAGGGAGCAGTACTTC. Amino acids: CSVSQRLAGLREQYF.

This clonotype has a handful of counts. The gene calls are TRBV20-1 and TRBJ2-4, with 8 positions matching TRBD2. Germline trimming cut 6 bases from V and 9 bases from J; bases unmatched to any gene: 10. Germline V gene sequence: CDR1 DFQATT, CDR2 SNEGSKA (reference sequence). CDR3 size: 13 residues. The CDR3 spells CSALPPGGVIQYF. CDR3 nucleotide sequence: TGCAGTGCCCTACCCCCGGGGGGGGTCATTCAGTACTTC.

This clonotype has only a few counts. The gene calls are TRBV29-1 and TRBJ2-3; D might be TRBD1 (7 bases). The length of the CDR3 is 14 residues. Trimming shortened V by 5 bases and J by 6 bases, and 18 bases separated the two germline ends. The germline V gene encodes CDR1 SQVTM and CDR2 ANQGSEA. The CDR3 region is CSVPHRGGLDTQYF. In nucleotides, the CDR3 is TGCAGCGTTCCCCACAGGGGAGGTTTGGATACGCAGTATTTT.

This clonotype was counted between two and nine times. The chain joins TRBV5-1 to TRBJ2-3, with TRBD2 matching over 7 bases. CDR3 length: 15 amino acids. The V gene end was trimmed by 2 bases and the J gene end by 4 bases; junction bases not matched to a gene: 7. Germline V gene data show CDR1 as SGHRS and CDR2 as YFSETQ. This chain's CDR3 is CASSLRGSSADTQYF. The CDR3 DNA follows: TGCGCCAGCAGCTTACGCGGGAGTTCCGCAGATACGCAGTATTTT.

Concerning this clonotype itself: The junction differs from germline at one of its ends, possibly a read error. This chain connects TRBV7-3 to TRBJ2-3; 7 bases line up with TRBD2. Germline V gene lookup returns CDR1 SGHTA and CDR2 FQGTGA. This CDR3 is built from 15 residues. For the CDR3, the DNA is TGTGCCTGCAGCTCCGTGGGGGGGGATGGAGATACGCAGTATTTT. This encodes CACSSVGGDGDTQYF.

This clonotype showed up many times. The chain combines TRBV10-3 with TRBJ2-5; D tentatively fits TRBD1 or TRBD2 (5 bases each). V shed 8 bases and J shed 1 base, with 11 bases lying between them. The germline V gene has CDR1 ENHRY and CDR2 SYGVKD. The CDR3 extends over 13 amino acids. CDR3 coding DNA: TGTGCCATCGGGGAGACAGCCCAAGAGACCCAGTACTTC. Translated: CAIGETAQETQYF.

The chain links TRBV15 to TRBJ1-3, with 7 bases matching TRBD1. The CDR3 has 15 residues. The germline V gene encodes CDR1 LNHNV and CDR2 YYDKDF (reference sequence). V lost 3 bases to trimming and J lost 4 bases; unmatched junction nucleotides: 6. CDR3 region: CATSSGQVLGNTIYF. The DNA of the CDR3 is TGTGCCACCAGCAGCGGACAGGTCTTGGGAAACACCATATATTTT.

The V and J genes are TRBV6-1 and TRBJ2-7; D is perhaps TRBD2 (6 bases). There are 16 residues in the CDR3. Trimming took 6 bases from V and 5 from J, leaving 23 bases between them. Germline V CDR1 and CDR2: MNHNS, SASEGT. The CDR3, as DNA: TGTGCCAGCAGCCCTGGGGAGGACTACCTAAGGGACGAGCAGTACTTC. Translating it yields CASSPGEDYLRDEQYF.

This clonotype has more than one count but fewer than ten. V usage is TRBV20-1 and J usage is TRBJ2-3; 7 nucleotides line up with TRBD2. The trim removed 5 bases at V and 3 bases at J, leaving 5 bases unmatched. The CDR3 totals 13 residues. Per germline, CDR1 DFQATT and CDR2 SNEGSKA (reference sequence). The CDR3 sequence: CSAGRDFTDTQYF. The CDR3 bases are TGCAGTGCTGGGAGGGACTTTACAGATACGCAGTATTTT.

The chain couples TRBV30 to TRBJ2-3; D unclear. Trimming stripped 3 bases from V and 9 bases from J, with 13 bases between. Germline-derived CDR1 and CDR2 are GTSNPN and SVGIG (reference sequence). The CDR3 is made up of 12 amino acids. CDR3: CAWRTSVDTQYF. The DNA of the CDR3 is TGTGCCTGGAGGACCTCAGTCGACACGCAGTATTTT. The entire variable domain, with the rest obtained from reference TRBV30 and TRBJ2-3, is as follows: SQTIHQWPATLVQPVGSPLSLECTVEGTSNPNLYWYRQAAGRGLQLLFYSVGIGQISSEVPQNLSASRPQDRQFILSSKKLLLSDSGFYLCAWRTSVDTQYFGPGTRLTVL.

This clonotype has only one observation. CDR3 sequence (DNA): TGCAGTGCTAGATCCCACTGGGAAGCGGGCACTGAAGCTTTCTTT. Translated: CSARSHWEAGTEAFF. This chain links TRBV20-1 with TRBJ1-1, with no clear D. The germline CDR1 and CDR2 sequences are DFQATT and SNEGSKA (reference sequence). V was shortened by 2 bases and J by 4 bases, with 17 bases between the two germline ends. The CDR3 runs 15 residues.

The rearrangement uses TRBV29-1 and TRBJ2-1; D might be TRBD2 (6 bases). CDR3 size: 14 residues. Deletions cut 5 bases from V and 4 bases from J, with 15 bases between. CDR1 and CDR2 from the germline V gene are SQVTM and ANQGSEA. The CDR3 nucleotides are TGCAGCGTTCTCCCGGGACTGCAATACAATGAGCAGTTCTTC. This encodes CSVLPGLQYNEQFF.

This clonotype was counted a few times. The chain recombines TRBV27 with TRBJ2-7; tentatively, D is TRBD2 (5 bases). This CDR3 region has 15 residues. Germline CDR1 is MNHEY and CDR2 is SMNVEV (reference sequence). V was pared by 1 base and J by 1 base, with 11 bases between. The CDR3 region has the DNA TGTGCCAGCAGTTTATACCCGAGGGTTTCCTACGAGCAGTACTTC. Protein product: CASSLYPRVSYEQYF.

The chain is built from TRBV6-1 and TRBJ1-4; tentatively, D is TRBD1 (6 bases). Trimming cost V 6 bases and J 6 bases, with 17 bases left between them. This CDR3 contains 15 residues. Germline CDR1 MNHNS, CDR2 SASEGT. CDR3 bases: TGTGCCAGCAGCAACGCGGGGGCGCTAGATGAAAAACTGTTTTTT. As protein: CASSNAGALDEKLFF.

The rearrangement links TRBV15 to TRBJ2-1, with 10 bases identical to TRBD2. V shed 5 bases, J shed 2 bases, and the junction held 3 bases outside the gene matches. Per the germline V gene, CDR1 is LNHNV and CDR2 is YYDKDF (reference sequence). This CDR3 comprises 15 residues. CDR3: CATSGAGGAYNEQFF. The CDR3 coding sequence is TGTGCCACCAGCGGAGCGGGGGGGGCCTACAATGAGCAGTTCTTC.

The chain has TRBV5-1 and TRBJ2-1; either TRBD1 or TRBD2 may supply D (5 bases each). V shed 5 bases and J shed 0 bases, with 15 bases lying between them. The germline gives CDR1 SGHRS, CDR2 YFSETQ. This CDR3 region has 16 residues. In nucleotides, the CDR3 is TGCGCCAGCAGACAGGCTCCGGGGAGCTCCTACAATGAGCAGTTCTTC. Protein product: CASRQAPGSSYNEQFF.

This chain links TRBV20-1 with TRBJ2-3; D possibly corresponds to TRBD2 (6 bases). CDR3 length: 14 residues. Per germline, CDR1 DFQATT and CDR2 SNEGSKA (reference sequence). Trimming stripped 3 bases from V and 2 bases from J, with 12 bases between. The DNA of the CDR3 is TGCAGTGCTAGCGGGACTCGCCCCACAGATACGCAGTATTTT. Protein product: CSASGTRPTDTQYF.

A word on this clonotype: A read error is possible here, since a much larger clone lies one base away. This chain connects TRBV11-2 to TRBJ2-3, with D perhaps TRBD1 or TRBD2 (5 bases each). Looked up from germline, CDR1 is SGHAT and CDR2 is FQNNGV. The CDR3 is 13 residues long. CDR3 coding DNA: TGTGCCGGCAGCTTAAGGGGAGTAGATACGCAGTATTTT. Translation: CAGSLRGVDTQYF.